This passage covers 26 T cell receptor beta chains from one sample sequenced in a study of neurological immune-mediated disorders. Each CDR3 protein gets one entry after TCRdb re-called the 5' RACE reads with MiXCR. The sample shows 65,000 to 85,000 distinct CDR3 sequences, 3% to 4% of them seen only once. Sequencing was done on a sample of PBMCs. The receptor set was obtained from a woman in her forties or fifties with multiple sclerosis.

This clonotype was observed at least ten times. V gene TRBV5-1 combines with J gene TRBJ2-1; 8 nucleotides agree with TRBD1. CDR3 size: 12 residues. With V trimmed by 5 bases and J by 8 bases, 3 bases remained unmatched. In germline, CDR1 is SGHRS, CDR2 YFSETQ. CDR3 DNA sequence: TGCGCCAGCAGGTTACAGGGGGATGAGCAGTTCTTC. Amino acids: CASRLQGDEQFF.

This clonotype was counted at least ten times. This chain joins TRBV27 and TRBJ2-7; 9 nucleotides line up with TRBD1. Germline V gives CDR1 MNHEY, CDR2 SMNVEV (reference sequence). The CDR3 is 14 amino acids. V lost 6 bases to trimming and J lost 7 bases; unmatched junction nucleotides: 10. CDR3 loop: CASSFGQGHGEQYF. The CDR3 DNA reads as TGTGCCAGCAGCTTTGGACAGGGGCATGGTGAGCAGTACTTC.

This clonotype was recorded at least ten times. The chain recombines TRBV20-1 with TRBJ2-1; D call uncertain. CDR1 is DFQATT, CDR2 SNEGSKA, per germline (reference sequence). Deletions cut 4 bases from V and 0 bases from J, with 10 bases between. CDR3 length: 14 residues. CDR3 coding DNA: TGCAGTGCTACCGGACCTAGCTCCTACAATGAGCAGTTCTTC. Its protein is CSATGPSSYNEQFF.

At least ten counts were recorded for this clonotype. The chain uses TRBV5-1 and TRBJ1-2, with a tentative D call TRBD1 (6 bases). The germline V and J ends were trimmed by 0 bases and 4 bases, with 13 bases remaining between them. Germline CDR1 is SGHRS and CDR2 is YFSETQ. The CDR3 is 15 residues long. CDR3 sequence: CASSLGGGSSYGYTF. CDR3 nucleotides: TGCGCCAGCAGCTTGGGAGGGGGGTCCTCCTATGGCTACACCTTC.

The table lists this clonotype with many counts. This chain connects TRBV20-1 to TRBJ1-1; 7 bases match TRBD1. CDR1 is DFQATT and CDR2 is SNEGSKA in the germline V gene (reference sequence). The length of the CDR3 is 12 residues. Trimming took 4 bases from V and 5 from J; bases not matched to a gene: 4. This CDR3 is CSAKTGPTEAFF. DNA of the CDR3: TGCAGTGCTAAGACAGGGCCTACTGAAGCTTTCTTT.

This clonotype occurred many times. A much larger clone sits a single nucleotide away, making a read error possible. The V call is TRBV7-2, the J call TRBJ2-7; D unresolved. V lost 6 bases and J 0 bases, leaving 9 bases between the germline ends. This CDR3 is built from 13 residues. CDR1 and CDR2 (germline): SGHTA, FQGNSA. CDR3 DNA: TGTGCCAGCAGTTTGGAGAGCTCCTACGAGCAGTACTTC. Translating it yields CASSLESSYEQYF.

This clonotype was observed many times. The chain has TRBV20-1 and TRBJ2-7; 12 bases are a match to TRBD2. CDR1 and CDR2 (germline): DFQATT, SNEGSKA (reference sequence). This CDR3 contains 17 residues. Germline trimming cut 0 bases from V and 6 bases from J; bases unmatched to any gene: 12. The CDR3 sequence: CSAREGVRLAGGFEQYF. The CDR3 region has the DNA TGCAGTGCTAGAGAGGGGGTTCGTCTAGCGGGAGGGTTCGAGCAGTACTTC.

This clonotype was counted many times. This rearrangement joins TRBV3-1 to TRBJ2-2; D not certain. The CDR3 is 11 residues long. The germline V and J ends were trimmed by 3 bases and 7 bases, with 3 bases remaining between them. Per the germline V gene, CDR1 is LGHDT and CDR2 is YNNKEL (reference sequence). CDR3 sequence reads: CASSHSGELFF. The CDR3 nucleotides are TGTGCCAGCAGCCACAGCGGGGAGCTGTTTTTT.

At least ten counts were recorded for this clonotype. This chain links TRBV29-1 with TRBJ1-6, with D possibly matching TRBD1 (6 bases). The CDR3 runs to 12 residues. From germline, CDR1 is SQVTM and CDR2 ANQGSEA. Trimming stripped 4 bases from V and 6 bases from J, with 7 bases between. CDR3 nucleotide sequence: TGCAGCGTTGGGGACACTAATTCACCCCTCCACTTT. Amino acid sequence: CSVGDTNSPLHF.

The table lists this clonotype with many counts. This sequence joins TRBV12-3 or TRBV12-4 and TRBJ2-6; 8 nucleotides line up with TRBD1. The junction had 8 bases not matched to a gene; V was cut back by 0 bases and J by 4 bases. There are 18 residues in the CDR3. The CDR3 coding sequence is TGTGCCAGCAGTTTAGCACCAGGGGGCGCATCGGGGGCCAACGTCCTGACTTTC. Translating gives CASSLAPGGASGANVLTF.

This clonotype occurred many times. The chain employs TRBV2 and TRBJ1-2, with 8 bases lining up with TRBD1. Trimming took 4 bases from V and 2 from J; bases not matched to a gene: 9. This CDR3 is 16 amino acids long. Germline CDR1 is SNHLY and CDR2 is FYNNEI. The chain's CDR3 is CASSGTGGGINYGYTF. The CDR3 DNA sequence: TGTGCCAGCAGTGGTACAGGGGGAGGCATAAACTATGGCTACACCTTC.

This clonotype was recorded at least ten times. The chain has TRBV5-1 and TRBJ1-1; TRBD1 agrees at 10 bases. Germline V gives CDR1 SGHRS, CDR2 YFSETQ. The CDR3 runs 14 residues. V lost 0 bases, J lost 8 bases, and 4 bases stayed unmatched. This CDR3 is CASSLDTTGGEAFF. CDR3 DNA sequence: TGCGCCAGCAGCTTGGATACGACAGGGGGCGAAGCTTTCTTT.

This clonotype has at least ten counts. The chain links TRBV18 to TRBJ1-4; D gene uncertain. This CDR3 is 15 amino acids long. The germline V gene has CDR1 KGHSH and CDR2 LQKENI. Trimming took off 2 bases at V and 7 bases at J, with 14 bases between the two ends. CDR3 DNA sequence: TGTGCCAGCTCACCAGAGCGGGGTCGTGGTGAAAAACTGTTTTTT. Translation: CASSPERGRGEKLFF.

This clonotype showed up many times. The chain links TRBV19 to TRBJ2-3, with D unclear. Trimming took 4 bases from V and 5 from J, leaving 19 bases between them. CDR1 and CDR2 from the germline V gene are LNHDA and SQIVND (reference sequence). The CDR3 runs 16 residues. The CDR3 DNA is TGTGCCAGTAGTACCCGGACGGCCTCGGCTGGAGATACGCAGTATTTT. Protein: CASSTRTASAGDTQYF.

This clonotype showed up many times. This chain joins TRBV4-3 and TRBJ2-2, with TRBD1 identical over 7 bases. The CDR3 has 16 residues. Germline loops: CDR1 LGHNA, CDR2 YSLEER. The ends lost 0 bases at V and 6 bases at J; junction bases unmatched: 7. CDR3 residues: CASSQDGNTGAGELFF. DNA for the CDR3: TGCGCCAGCAGCCAAGATGGGAATACAGGGGCCGGGGAGCTGTTTTTT.

The sample holds many counts of this clonotype. The CDR3 DNA follows: TGCAGTGCTAGAGAGAGACTAGGAATCAATGAGCAGTTCTTC. It specifies CSARERLGINEQFF. This chain uses TRBV20-1 with TRBJ2-1; D might be TRBD2 (6 bases). Trimming stripped 0 bases from V and 6 bases from J, with 12 bases between. Germline CDR1 DFQATT, CDR2 SNEGSKA (reference sequence). The CDR3 runs 14 residues.

This clonotype has at least ten counts. This sequence joins TRBV5-5 and TRBJ1-2, with 12 bases identical to TRBD1. Unmatched junction bases numbered 8, after V lost 4 bases and J lost 1 base. Germline V gene lookup returns CDR1 SGHKS and CDR2 YYEKEE (reference sequence). This CDR3 spans 17 amino acids. The CDR3, as DNA: TGTGCCAGCAGCACCGGGACAGGGGGCTGGGATAACTATGGCTACACCTTC. Its translation is CASSTGTGGWDNYGYTF.

The table lists this clonotype with many counts. The chain employs TRBV7-9 and TRBJ2-7; TRBD2 aligns across 7 bases. Germline CDR1 and CDR2: SEHNR and FQNEAQ (reference sequence). This CDR3 contains 14 residues. The trim removed 4 bases at V and 3 bases at J, leaving 6 bases unmatched. The CDR3: CASSSPGTNYEQYF. The CDR3 DNA is TGTGCCAGCAGCTCCCCCGGGACTAACTACGAGCAGTACTTC.

The table lists this clonotype with many counts. The chain carries TRBV12-3 or TRBV12-4 and TRBJ1-6; D ambiguous. Trimming cost V 6 bases and J 0 bases, with 9 bases left between them. This CDR3 is built from 15 residues. CDR3 protein: CASSRSASYNSPLHF. The CDR3 DNA reads as TGTGCCAGCAGCCGTTCAGCCTCCTATAATTCACCCCTCCACTTT.

In its sample, this clonotype was seen many times. The chain uses TRBV12-3 or TRBV12-4 and TRBJ2-1; 8 nucleotides align to TRBD1. CDR3 length equals 14 residues. Trimming at V came to 6 bases and at J to 5 bases, leaving 6 bases not matched to a gene. CDR3 residues: CASSRRTGNNEQFF. The CDR3 bases are TGTGCCAGCAGCCGTAGGACAGGGAACAATGAGCAGTTCTTC.

This clonotype was seen repeatedly, ten times or more. The V call is TRBV6-2 or TRBV6-3, the J call TRBJ1-2; 8 bases are shared with TRBD1. CDR3 length equals 13 residues. Germline CDR1 is MNHEY and CDR2 is SVGEGT. With 5 bases clipped from V and 5 bases from J, the junction kept 4 bases outside the gene matches. The CDR3 DNA sequence: TGTGCCAGCAGTGACAGGGGAAAGTATGGCTACACCTTC. This codes for CASSDRGKYGYTF.

This clonotype has at least ten counts. The rearrangement joins TRBV7-2 to TRBJ2-1; either TRBD1 or TRBD2 may fit D (5 bases each). Trimming left V 0 bases short and J 0 bases short, with 9 bases between. Germline V gives CDR1 SGHTA, CDR2 FQGNSA. The CDR3 has 16 residues. CDR3 sequence reads: CASSLAPGPSYNEQFF. DNA for the CDR3: TGTGCCAGCAGCTTAGCGCCGGGGCCCTCCTACAATGAGCAGTTCTTC.

This clonotype came up many times. The V call is TRBV5-1, the J call TRBJ1-4; D is uncertain. Trimming left V 6 bases short and J 2 bases short, with 8 bases between. CDR1 and CDR2 (germline): SGHRS, YFSETQ. The CDR3 runs 13 residues. CDR3 coding DNA: TGCGCCAGCACGATGGGGACTAATGAAAAACTGTTTTTT. Translation: CASTMGTNEKLFF. Full variable domain (remainder filled in from reference TRBV5-1 and TRBJ1-4): KAGVTQTPRYLIKTRGQQVTLSCSPISGHRSVSWYQQTPGQGLQFLFEYFSETQRNKGNFPGRFSGRQFSNSRSEMNVSTLELGDSALYLCASTMGTNEKLFFGSGTQLSVL.

This clonotype was recorded at least ten times. V and J are TRBV7-6 and TRBJ1-4; 10 bases are shared with TRBD1. Germline values: CDR1 SGHVS, CDR2 FNYEAQ. V lost 0 bases, J lost 7 bases, and 2 bases stayed unmatched. The CDR3 is 15 amino acids. CDR3 in DNA: TGTGCCAGCAGCTTAGCTTGGACAGGGGGTGAAAAACTGTTTTTT. This translates into CASSLAWTGGEKLFF.

This clonotype occurred many times. The chain joins TRBV7-2 to TRBJ1-4, with TRBD1 matching over 7 bases. The length of the CDR3 is 15 residues. Per the germline V gene, CDR1 is SGHTA and CDR2 is FQGNSA. J was trimmed by 7 bases and V by 5 bases; bases with no gene match: 10. The CDR3 here is CASSPSGQRAEKLFF. The DNA for the CDR3 is TGTGCCAGCAGCCCGTCGGGACAGAGGGCTGAAAAACTGTTTTTT.

This clonotype was seen ten or more times. The rearrangement uses TRBV11-2 and TRBJ2-3; D gene ambiguous. This CDR3 has 15 amino acids. V dropped 5 bases and J dropped 1 base, with 13 bases sitting between them. The germline V gene has CDR1 SGHAT and CDR2 FQNNGV. The CDR3 sequence is CASSRMIDGTDTQYF. The CDR3 DNA reads TGTGCCAGCAGCCGTATGATCGACGGCACAGATACGCAGTATTTT. The full variable domain, completed using reference TRBV11-2 and TRBJ2-3, is EAGVAQSPRYKIIEKRQSVAFWCNPISGHATLYWYQQILGQGPKLLIQFQNNGVVDDSQLPKDRFSAERLKGVDSTLKIQPAKLEDSAVYLCASSRMIDGTDTQYFGPGTRLTVL.